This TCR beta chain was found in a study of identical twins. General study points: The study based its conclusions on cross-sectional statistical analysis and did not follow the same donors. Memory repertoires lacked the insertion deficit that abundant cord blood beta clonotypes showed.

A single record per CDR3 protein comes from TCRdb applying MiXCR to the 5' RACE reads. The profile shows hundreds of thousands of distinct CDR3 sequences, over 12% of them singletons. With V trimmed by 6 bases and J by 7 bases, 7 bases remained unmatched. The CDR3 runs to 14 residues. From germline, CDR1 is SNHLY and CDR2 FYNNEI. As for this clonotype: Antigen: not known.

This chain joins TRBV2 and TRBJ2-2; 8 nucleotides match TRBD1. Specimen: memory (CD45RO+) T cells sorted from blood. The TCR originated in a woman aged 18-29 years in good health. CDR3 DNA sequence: TGTGCCAGCAGCTCAGGACAGGGAGTCGGGGAGCTGTTTTTT. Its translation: CASSSGQGVGELFF.